This T cell receptor beta chain was captured in a study of shared clonotypes between healthy human individuals. An assay was performed, and its level was deep. Genomic DNA belonging to each subset was distributed in equal measure over several immunoSEQ plates. In the authors' workflow: Filtering differed because ImmunoSEQ produced junction-only sequences that carried no quality scores. The repertoire was sequenced with immunoSEQ multiplex PCR; TCRdb's copy has only in-frame clones and lacks some. V and J calls and clone size come straight from that table; D and trimming were deduced from the DNA. Of about 680,000 clones listed, 73% were seen once; the top ten hold around 1.8%. Findings and limits, study-wide: Researchers found naive subsets generally carried larger estimated richness than memory subsets.

Germline V gene data show CDR1 as MDHEN and CDR2 as SYDVKM. The CDR3 spans 16 residues. Trimming pared 6 bases from V and 0 bases from J, leaving 15 bases between. To note about this clone: What it recognizes is unknown.

The TCR originated in a woman aged 25-40 years in good health. The sample consisted of memory CD4+ T cells sorted from blood. As to subset: CD45RA-negative fraction. This chain connects TRBV28 to TRBJ2-1; perhaps TRBD1 as D (5 bases). As DNA, the CDR3 is TGTGCCAGCAGAGGTATTCAGCAGGGCTCCTACAATGAGCAGTTCTTC. Translated: CASRGIQQGSYNEQFF.